The 5 T cell receptor beta chains reported below all come from one sample, sequenced in a study of technical replicates of blood from a few donors. Only in-frame clones appear in the TCRdb table, and some are missing; sequencing was by immunoSEQ multiplex PCR. The table lists roughly 85,000 clones, 85% to 95% of them singletons. The specimen was T cells isolated from PBMCs. These receptors originate from a human donor in good health.

The chain combines TRBV15 with TRBJ2-7; possibly TRBD1 for D (5 bases). With 5 bases removed from V and 3 bases from J, the gap between germline ends came to 23 bases. This CDR3 region has 17 residues. Germline assignment: CDR1 LNHNV and CDR2 YYDKDF (reference sequence). The CDR3 sequence is CATSQPPFSGYYYEQYF. The CDR3 region has the DNA TGTGCCACCAGCCAACCCCCATTTTCAGGGTACTACTACGAGCAGTACTTC.

This rearrangement joins TRBV5-1 to TRBJ2-3; D may be TRBD1 (6 bases). The V end lost 4 bases, the J end lost 0 bases, and 12 bases lay between the germline ends. CDR3 length: 15 amino acids. Germline V gene sequence: CDR1 SGHRS, CDR2 YFSETQ. The CDR3 nucleotides are TGCGCCAGCAGCCTACAGGGCCCTAGCACAGATACGCAGTATTTT. It yields the protein CASSLQGPSTDTQYF.

The genes are TRBV19 and TRBJ1-3; tentatively, D is TRBD1 (5 bases). Germline lookup yields CDR1 LNHDA and CDR2 SQIVND (reference sequence). V gave up 6 bases and J gave up 0 bases, with 12 bases separating them. This CDR3 contains 15 residues. CDR3 sequence reads: CASSRQPSSGNTIYF. CDR3 bases: TGTGCCAGTAGCAGACAGCCATCCTCTGGAAACACCATATATTTT.

This chain connects TRBV6-5 to TRBJ1-5, with D possibly matching TRBD1 (5 bases). CDR3 length: 14 residues. Trimming took off 6 bases at V and 3 bases at J, with 12 bases between the two ends. Germline values: CDR1 MNHEY, CDR2 SVGAGI. CDR3 nucleotides: TGTGCCAGCAGACCCCCAGGGATCAATCAGCCCCAGCATTTT. It encodes CASRPPGINQPQHF.

This clone was counted a single time. The rearrangement links TRBV6-5 to TRBJ1-1; TRBD1 matches 7 bases. The CDR3 is 13 residues long. From germline, CDR1 is MNHEY and CDR2 SVGAGI. V was clipped by 6 bases and J by 12 bases; unmatched bases: 13. CDR3 bases: TGTGCCAGCAGCCGTTACAGGGGCGAGAGACCTTTCTTT. Protein sequence: CASSRYRGERPFF.